These 32 T cell receptor beta chains originate from one sample sequenced in a study of shared T cell receptors in the human thymus. Clones were read by immunoSEQ multiplex PCR, and TCRdb kept only the in-frame ones, dropping some. The sample consists of some 660,000 clones, around 87% of them appearing once. Another study also made use of these data, one on human thymus T cells.

Sequencing was carried out using thymocytes. Receptors were obtained from a boy in the first two years of life with a congenital heart defect.

The rearrangement uses TRBV19 and TRBJ1-2, with D unresolved. CDR1 and CDR2 from the germline V gene are LNHDA and SQIVND (reference sequence). V was clipped by 9 bases and J by 8 bases, with 16 bases between them. This CDR3 comprises 12 residues. CDR3 amino acids: CASNHHDCGYTF. The CDR3 nucleotides read TGTGCCAGCAACCACCACGACTGCGGCTACACCTTC.

The gene calls are TRBV19 and TRBJ2-7; D unclear. This CDR3 is built from 14 residues. Germline V gene data show CDR1 as LNHDA and CDR2 as SQIVND (reference sequence). V was pared by 4 bases and J by 3 bases, with 13 bases between. The chain's CDR3 is CASSTTAGSYEQYF. The CDR3 bases are TGTGCCAGTAGTACTACAGCAGGTAGCTACGAGCAGTACTTC.

The chain joins TRBV7-2 to TRBJ2-3, with D possibly matching TRBD2 (5 bases). CDR1 and CDR2 from the germline V gene are SGHTA and FQGNSA. The V end was cut by 0 bases, the J end by 4 bases, with 11 bases between. The CDR3 is 15 residues long. The CDR3, as DNA: TGTGCCAGCAGCTTAGCTCTAGGGAGTCCAGATACGCAGTATTTT. Its translation is CASSLALGSPDTQYF.

V is TRBV5-1 and J is TRBJ2-2; TRBD2 aligns across 10 bases. CDR3 length equals 14 residues. Trimming removed 5 bases from V and 6 bases from J; junction bases left unmatched: 4. Germline lookup yields CDR1 SGHRS and CDR2 YFSETQ. CDR3 in amino acids: CASRPLAGPGELFF. The CDR3 coding sequence is TGCGCCAGCAGACCACTAGCGGGGCCCGGGGAGCTGTTTTTT.

This clone has more than one count but fewer than ten. The V call is TRBV4-3, the J call TRBJ2-1, with 10 bases aligning to TRBD2. The CDR3 runs to 16 residues. V lost 0 bases to trimming and J lost 2 bases; unmatched junction nucleotides: 1. CDR1 is LGHNA, CDR2 YSLEER, per germline. The CDR3 DNA follows: TGCGCCAGCAGCCAAGAACTAGCGGGACCCTACAATGAGCAGTTCTTC. It codes for CASSQELAGPYNEQFF.

The chain uses TRBV14 and TRBJ1-6; possibly TRBD1 for D (6 bases). This CDR3 region has 16 residues. Trimming shortened V by 4 bases and J by 0 bases, and 10 bases separated the two germline ends. Per the germline V gene, CDR1 is SGHDN and CDR2 is FVKESK. CDR3 DNA: TGTGCCAGCAGCCGGACGGACAGCTCCTATAATTCACCCCTCCACTTT. This codes for CASSRTDSSYNSPLHF.

The chain couples TRBV4-2 to TRBJ1-6, with D uncertain. The CDR3 sequence is 18 residues long. Between the trimmed V and J ends, which lost 4 bases and 6 bases, there was a span of 22 bases. Germline loops: CDR1 LGHNA, CDR2 YNFKEQ. CDR3 amino acids: CASSPPRGSNKFNSPLHF. CDR3 in DNA: TGTGCCAGCAGCCCCCCCCGGGGTTCGAACAAATTTAATTCACCCCTCCACTTT.

The chain links TRBV9 to TRBJ2-2; D is uncertain. The CDR3 consists of 13 residues. The V gene's germline CDR1 is SGDLS and CDR2 YYNGEE. The ends were cut back, 2 bases at V and 6 bases at J, with 8 bases in the middle. The DNA of the CDR3 is TGTGCCAGCAGCGTCCGAGAGTCCGGGGAGCTGTTTTTT. Translating gives CASSVRESGELFF.

The chain employs TRBV11-3 and TRBJ2-7; 8 bases align to TRBD2. Looked up from germline, CDR1 is SGHNT and CDR2 is YENEEA. V lost 8 bases, J lost 3 bases, and 12 bases stayed unmatched. The length of the CDR3 is 15 residues. The CDR3 nucleotides are TGTGCCAGCTCGCCGGCAGCGGGGGATAACTACGAGCAGTACTTC. This codes for CASSPAAGDNYEQYF.

V and J are TRBV7-2 and TRBJ2-3, with TRBD2 as a possible D gene (5 bases). The CDR3 spans 16 residues. From germline, CDR1 is SGHTA and CDR2 FQGNSA. V was shortened by 7 bases and J by 1 base, with 18 bases between the two germline ends. The CDR3: CASTTTGVSRTDTQYF. CDR3 nucleotide sequence: TGTGCCAGCACCACTACCGGGGTTTCGCGCACAGATACGCAGTATTTT. Complete variable domain (other parts from reference TRBV7-2 and TRBJ2-3): GAGVSQSPSNKVTEKGKDVELRCDPISGHTALYWYRQSLGQGLEFLIYFQGNSAPDKSGLPSDRFSAERTGGSVSTLTIQRTQQEDSAVYLCASTTTGVSRTDTQYFGPGTRLTVL.

The chain carries TRBV27 and TRBJ2-1; 11 bases match TRBD2. The CDR3 has 18 amino acids. Per germline, CDR1 MNHEY and CDR2 SMNVEV (reference sequence). J gave up 5 bases and V 5 bases, and 14 bases lay outside the gene matches. The CDR3 region has the DNA TGTGCCAGCAGTCTACAAAACCTTAGCGGGAGGGGTAACAATGAGCAGTTCTTC. It translates to CASSLQNLSGRGNNEQFF.

CDR3 sequence reads: CASSPSGLAGASSYNEQFF. The CDR3 DNA sequence: TGCGCCAGCAGCCCCTCAGGACTAGCGGGGGCAAGCTCCTACAATGAGCAGTTCTTC. V gene TRBV4-3 combines with J gene TRBJ2-1; 13 positions match TRBD2. Germline CDR1 reads LGHNA; CDR2 reads YSLEER. J lost 0 bases, V lost 4 bases, and 9 bases had no gene match. The CDR3 spans 19 residues.

The gene calls are TRBV29-1 and TRBJ2-1; 9 bases align to TRBD1. Trimming removed 3 bases from V and 3 bases from J; junction bases left unmatched: 6. The germline V gene has CDR1 SQVTM and CDR2 ANQGSEA. The CDR3 loop spans 15 amino acids. The CDR3 region is CSVDIRDRVYNEQFF. The CDR3 bases are TGCAGCGTTGACATCCGGGACAGGGTCTACAATGAGCAGTTCTTC.

This rearrangement joins TRBV7-2 to TRBJ1-5; D is ambiguous. The germline gives CDR1 SGHTA, CDR2 FQGNSA. CDR3 length: 15 amino acids. V was trimmed by 1 base and J by 2 bases, leaving 9 bases between them. CDR3 in amino acids: CASSLGPRGNQPQHF. CDR3 DNA sequence: TGTGCCAGCAGCTTAGGCCCGCGGGGCAATCAGCCCCAGCATTTT. Filled out from reference TRBV7-2 and TRBJ1-5, the complete variable domain reads GAGVSQSPSNKVTEKGKDVELRCDPISGHTALYWYRQSLGQGLEFLIYFQGNSAPDKSGLPSDRFSAERTGGSVSTLTIQRTQQEDSAVYLCASSLGPRGNQPQHFGDGTRLSIL.

The rearrangement links TRBV6-6 to TRBJ1-2; D unresolved. The CDR3 runs 16 residues. V gave up 4 bases and J gave up 0 bases, with 15 bases separating them. Germline V gene lookup returns CDR1 MNHNY and CDR2 SVGAGI (reference sequence). The CDR3 sequence: CASSSTSRGPNYGYTF. The DNA of the CDR3 is TGTGCCAGCAGTTCCACCTCGCGAGGGCCTAACTATGGCTACACCTTC.

The V gene is TRBV4-3, the J gene TRBJ2-7; 8 bases match TRBD2. CDR1 LGHNA and CDR2 YSLEER come from the germline V gene. The trim removed 2 bases at V and 3 bases at J, leaving 18 bases unmatched. This CDR3 has 19 amino acids. DNA for the CDR3: TGCGCCAGCAGCCAAAGCGGGCGCGCCAGGACTAGCCTTAACTACGAGCAGTACTTC. Translating it yields CASSQSGRARTSLNYEQYF.

This sequence joins TRBV14 and TRBJ1-6; D uncertain. The CDR3 covers 16 residues. Trimming removed 1 base at V and 10 bases at J, with 17 bases between. The V gene's germline CDR1 is SGHDN and CDR2 FVKESK. As DNA, the CDR3 is TGTGCCAGCAGCCAAGGCGGTAGCGGGGTAGTGTCACCCCTCCACTTT. Its protein product is CASSQGGSGVVSPLHF.

The chain combines TRBV19 with TRBJ1-5; a weak D match, TRBD1 (5 bases). Trimming cost V 7 bases and J 2 bases, with 18 bases left between them. Germline values: CDR1 LNHDA, CDR2 SQIVND (reference sequence). The CDR3 is 16 residues long. The DNA for the CDR3 is TGTGCCAGTACCCCCGGGGGAAGGGAGGGCAATCAGCCCCAGCATTTT. It specifies CASTPGGREGNQPQHF.

The rearrangement uses TRBV11-2 and TRBJ1-1; 9 bases align to TRBD1. CDR3 length: 18 amino acids. The V segment lost 0 bases and the J segment 1 base; nucleotides outside the gene matches: 9. Germline V lookup: CDR1 SGHAT, CDR2 FQNNGV. CDR3 sequence: CASSLDRDRVWKNTEAFF. CDR3 nucleotide sequence: TGTGCCAGCAGCTTAGACCGGGACAGGGTGTGGAAGAACACTGAAGCTTTCTTT.

This clone was recorded once. This chain links TRBV2 with TRBJ2-4, with D perhaps matching TRBD2 (5 bases). CDR1 is SNHLY and CDR2 is FYNNEI in the germline V gene. The CDR3 has 19 amino acids. Trimming shortened V by 2 bases and J by 0 bases, and 20 bases separated the two germline ends. CDR3 coding DNA: TGTGCCAGCAGTGAATCCCTAGCCCCGGCAATACTAGCCAAAAACATTCAGTACTTC. Translating gives CASSESLAPAILAKNIQYF.

The chain joins TRBV4-2 to TRBJ1-2; 9 nucleotides line up with TRBD1. V lost 0 bases, J lost 10 bases, and 9 bases stayed unmatched. The CDR3 contains 15 residues. Germline CDR1 reads LGHNA; CDR2 reads YNFKEQ. CDR3 sequence reads: CASSQDWGTGWVYTF. The CDR3 DNA reads TGTGCCAGCAGCCAAGATTGGGGGACAGGGTGGGTCTACACCTTC.

This clone was detected only once. The chain recombines TRBV6-5 with TRBJ1-2, with D unresolved. Per germline, CDR1 MNHEY and CDR2 SVGAGI. V was pared by 2 bases and J by 7 bases, with 11 bases between. The CDR3 extends over 13 amino acids. The CDR3 DNA is TGTGCCAGCAGTTACCGGCAGACTGCTGGCTACACCTTC. Translation gives CASSYRQTAGYTF.

The chain is built from TRBV4-3 and TRBJ1-2, with 7 bases that match TRBD1. The germline gives CDR1 LGHNA, CDR2 YSLEER. The junction had 10 bases not matched to a gene; V was cut back by 0 bases and J by 6 bases. The CDR3 is 16 residues long. The CDR3 sequence is CASSQDEPGQVDGYTF. In nucleotides, the CDR3 is TGCGCCAGCAGCCAAGATGAACCTGGACAGGTGGATGGCTACACCTTC.

The CDR3 sequence is CASSPKGGDRGDRLNQPQHF. The CDR3 DNA follows: TGCGCCAGCAGCCCCAAGGGGGGGGACAGGGGTGATCGGCTGAATCAGCCCCAGCATTTT. This chain joins TRBV4-1 and TRBJ1-5; TRBD1 matches at 10 bases. Germline V CDR1 and CDR2: MGHRA, YSYEKL. V lost 4 bases to trimming and J lost 4 bases; unmatched junction nucleotides: 19. This CDR3 is 20 amino acids long.

The rearrangement uses TRBV11-2 and TRBJ2-2; 9 nucleotides agree with TRBD1. Trimming removed 5 bases from V and 3 bases from J; junction bases left unmatched: 4. The CDR3 is 15 amino acids. Germline CDR1 SGHAT, CDR2 FQNNGV. CDR3 nucleotide sequence: TGTGCCAGCAGCCCCCGACAGGGGGACACCGGGGAGCTGTTTTTT. This encodes CASSPRQGDTGELFF.

The rearrangement joins TRBV10-3 to TRBJ2-3; TRBD2 aligns across 9 bases. This CDR3 comprises 15 residues. Germline loops: CDR1 ENHRY, CDR2 SYGVKD. V shed 7 bases and J 2 bases; nucleotides not matched to a gene: 7. DNA of the CDR3: TGTGCCATCACTATAAGCGGGAGGATCACAGATACGCAGTATTTT. Translating it yields CAITISGRITDTQYF.

V gene TRBV27 combines with J gene TRBJ2-4; D uncertain. Germline-derived CDR1 and CDR2 are MNHEY and SMNVEV (reference sequence). The CDR3 covers 17 residues. Trimming took 0 bases from V and 0 from J, leaving 12 bases between them. The CDR3 DNA reads TGTGCCAGCAGTTTATCGACTGGCGGTTTAGCCAAAAACATTCAGTACTTC. Translating gives CASSLSTGGLAKNIQYF.

V usage is TRBV5-1 and J usage is TRBJ2-3; 15 bases match TRBD2. Germline V gives CDR1 SGHRS, CDR2 YFSETQ. Losses at the gene ends were 3 bases for V and 1 base for J; bases not matched to a gene: 9. This CDR3 is 19 amino acids long. CDR3 region: CASSYGLAGGSLRTDTQYF. In nucleotides, the CDR3 is TGCGCCAGCAGCTATGGACTAGCGGGAGGGTCACTACGCACAGATACGCAGTATTTT.

This chain uses TRBV7-2 with TRBJ1-5; D gene unclear. This CDR3 comprises 15 residues. Trimming removed 3 bases at V and 1 base at J, with 10 bases between. CDR1 SGHTA and CDR2 FQGNSA come from the germline V gene. CDR3 sequence reads: CASSFEGPSNQPQHF. CDR3 bases: TGTGCCAGCAGCTTCGAGGGCCCCAGCAATCAGCCCCAGCATTTT.

The genes are TRBV7-9 and TRBJ1-6; maybe TRBD1 (6 bases). This CDR3 has 15 residues. V was shortened by 0 bases and J by 10 bases, with 13 bases between the two germline ends. The germline V gene has CDR1 SEHNR and CDR2 FQNEAQ (reference sequence). CDR3 bases: TGTGCCAGCAGCTTAGCCACAGGGCTTGAGTCACCCCTCCACTTT. The encoded protein is CASSLATGLESPLHF.

This chain joins TRBV6-1 and TRBJ2-7, with 10 positions matching TRBD1. Germline assignment: CDR1 MNHNS and CDR2 SASEGT. The V gene end was trimmed by 7 bases and the J gene end by 3 bases; junction bases not matched to a gene: 9. The CDR3 consists of 15 residues. CDR3 in amino acids: CASNPTGGIYYEQYF. CDR3 nucleotides: TGTGCCAGCAATCCGACAGGGGGCATTTACTACGAGCAGTACTTC.

The rearrangement uses TRBV21-1 and TRBJ2-7; TRBD1 was called by the table and not checked on the DNA. TRBV21-1 is deemed a pseudogene. There are 14 residues in the CDR3. The CDR3 DNA reads TGTGCCAGCGGGACAGGGGCCTCCTCCTACGAGCAGTACTTC. Translating gives CASGTGASSYEQYF.